The entry below describes one T cell receptor beta chain. The data were taken from a study of shared T cell receptors in the human thymus. Data came from immunoSEQ multiplex PCR; TCRdb stores just in-frame clones and leaves some out. This sample has approximately 400,000 clones; roughly 94% occur once, and the top ten carry approximately 0.018%. Germline V lookup: CDR1 SNHLY, CDR2 FYNNEI. CDR3 length equals 14 residues. Trimming took 5 bases from V and 4 from J, leaving 12 bases between them. The source is a human donor. The chain couples TRBV2 to TRBJ1-3; tentative D call: TRBD1 (5 bases). Material for sequencing was thymocytes. The CDR3 region is CASSSGTLGNTIYF. The CDR3 nucleotides read TGTGCCAGCAGTTCCGGGACCCTCGGAAACACCATATATTTT.